This paragraph reports one TCR beta chain. The sample comes from a study of blood T cell repertoires in COVID-19. Looking at the study overall: The origin of the acute and convalescent COVID-19 samples was the United States, Italy and Spain. PBMCs, B-cell-depleted T cells, or T cells were the source of the cDNA or gDNA that made up the material.

This CDR3 has 14 residues. Trimming took 5 bases from V and 2 from J, leaving 13 bases between them. The germline gives CDR1 SGHNT, CDR2 YENEEA. In the study's own analysis: Amplification from reference gene primers served as the basis for estimated nucleated cell counts. Method: immunoSEQ multiplex PCR; TCRdb's copy keeps in-frame clones and lacks some. Clone size and the V and J calls come from that table; the DNA yielded D and trimming. The sample shows about 73,000 clones, about 79% of them seen only once. The receptor's source is a woman aged 55-70 years with acute or convalescent COVID-19. The chain carries TRBV11-3 and TRBJ2-7; D may be TRBD2 (6 bases). What was sequenced was peripheral blood. The CDR3 region is CASSPSGGAYEQYF. CDR3 bases: TGTGCCAGCAGCCCAAGCGGCGGGGCCTACGAGCAGTACTTC.